Each of the 14 T cell receptor beta chains below was sequenced from the same sample in a study of shared clonotypes between healthy human individuals. Profiling relied on immunoSEQ multiplex PCR, and the TCRdb table lists in-frame clones only, not all of them. Seen here are under 1,900,000 clones, approximately 98.5% observed once, and the top ten hold about 0.35%. Sequenced input: naive CD4+ T cells sorted from blood. Described subset: CD45RA+ positively selected. The source of these receptors is a man younger than 45 in good health.

This chain connects TRBV7-9 to TRBJ2-3; the match to TRBD2 covers 14 bases. The V gene's germline CDR1 is SEHNR and CDR2 FQNEAQ (reference sequence). V gave up 5 bases and J gave up 2 bases; unmatched junction bases: 6. This CDR3 comprises 17 residues. The CDR3 reads CASSARLAGGNTDTQYF. The CDR3 region has the DNA TGTGCCAGCAGCGCCAGACTAGCGGGAGGGAACACAGATACGCAGTATTTT.

This chain joins TRBV15 and TRBJ2-7; no clear D gene. V lost 5 bases and J lost 4, with 12 bases in between. There are 13 residues in the CDR3. The germline gives CDR1 LNHNV, CDR2 YYDKDF (reference sequence). The DNA of the CDR3 is TGTGCCACCAGCGAAAAGTTGGATTACGAGCAGTACTTC. This gives the protein CATSEKLDYEQYF.

The V gene is TRBV5-5, the J gene TRBJ1-2, with a possible D match to TRBD1 (5 bases). CDR3 size: 14 residues. The V end was cut by 4 bases, the J end by 10 bases, with 20 bases between. The germline CDR1 and CDR2 sequences are SGHKS and YYEKEE (reference sequence). This CDR3 is CASSLEGQPRDYTF. The CDR3 DNA reads TGTGCCAGCAGCCTGGAGGGGCAACCGCGAGACTACACCTTC.

Note on this clone: Other DNA sequences of this sample code for an identical CDR3. Here the CDR3 reads CASRLAGGTYNEQFF. DNA for the CDR3: TGTGCCAGCAGGTTAGCGGGAGGGACTTACAATGAGCAGTTCTTC. This chain joins TRBV6-5 and TRBJ2-1; TRBD2 matches at 11 bases. Losses at the gene ends were 6 bases for V and 4 bases for J; bases not matched to a gene: 5. This CDR3 spans 15 amino acids. From germline, CDR1 is MNHEY and CDR2 SVGAGI.

The V gene is TRBV7-3, the J gene TRBJ2-1; D tentatively fits TRBD1 or TRBD2 (8 bases each). Germline loops: CDR1 SGHTA, CDR2 FQGTGA. This CDR3 is 17 amino acids long. V lost 5 bases to trimming and J lost 4 bases, with 21 bases between them. CDR3 sequence: CASSPGGGRRGYNEQFF. CDR3 DNA sequence: TGTGCCAGCAGCCCAGGGGGCGGGAGGAGGGGTTACAATGAGCAGTTCTTC.

This clone was recorded only once. The chain has TRBV6-6 and TRBJ2-1; D is perhaps TRBD2 (5 bases). CDR1 MNHNY and CDR2 SVGAGI come from the germline V gene (reference sequence). The CDR3 is 16 residues long. The V end lost 4 bases, the J end lost 5 bases, and 18 bases lay between the germline ends. CDR3 protein: CASSSPPPSADNEQFF. The CDR3 DNA follows: TGTGCCAGCAGTTCTCCTCCACCCTCAGCGGACAATGAGCAGTTCTTC.

This rearrangement joins TRBV9 to TRBJ1-3; no definite D call. Trimming stripped 0 bases from V and 2 bases from J, with 9 bases between. The CDR3 covers 15 residues. In germline, CDR1 is SGDLS, CDR2 YYNGEE. The CDR3 is CASSVVAQAGNTIYF. CDR3 in DNA: TGTGCCAGCAGCGTAGTGGCCCAGGCTGGAAACACCATATATTTT.

This sequence joins TRBV5-1 and TRBJ2-4; D gene unclear. Germline V gives CDR1 SGHRS, CDR2 YFSETQ. The CDR3 length is 16 residues. Between the trimmed V and J ends, which lost 3 bases and 0 bases, there was a span of 13 bases. The CDR3 coding sequence is TGCGCCAGCAGCTCGGGTGATAGCCTAGCCAAAAACATTCAGTACTTC. It yields the protein CASSSGDSLAKNIQYF.

The chain carries TRBV18 and TRBJ2-1, with 10 bases identical to TRBD2. CDR1 and CDR2 from the germline V gene are KGHSH and LQKENI. CDR3 length: 16 amino acids. The trim removed 5 bases at V and 9 bases at J, leaving 13 bases unmatched. CDR3 bases: TGTGCCAGCTCATCTCTAGCGGGAGTTGATACTACTGAGCAGTTCTTC. It yields the protein CASSSLAGVDTTEQFF. The whole variable domain, filled in from reference TRBV18 and TRBJ2-1, reads NAGVMQNPRHLVRRRGQEARLRCSPMKGHSHVYWYRQLPEEGLKFMVYLQKENIIDESGMPKERFSAEFPKEGPSILRIQQVVRGDSAAYFCASSSLAGVDTTEQFFGPGTRLTVL.

The chain has TRBV7-6 and TRBJ1-3; 9 bases agree with TRBD1. CDR1 SGHVS and CDR2 FNYEAQ come from the germline V gene. The CDR3 covers 17 residues. J was trimmed by 1 base and V by 5 bases; bases with no gene match: 9. The CDR3 nucleotides read TGTGCCAGCAGCCTAGGGACAGGGAGGACGTCTGGAAACACCATATATTTT. Translation: CASSLGTGRTSGNTIYF.

CDR3 nucleotides: TGTGCCAGCAGCTCCTCCGGGTCTGGGACCGAAGCTTTCTTT. Translation gives CASSSSGSGTEAFF. The rearrangement links TRBV7-8 to TRBJ1-1; possible D gene TRBD1, 5 bases. This CDR3 spans 14 amino acids. Per the germline V gene, CDR1 is SGHVS and CDR2 is FQNEAQ. Between the trimmed V and J ends, which lost 4 bases and 8 bases, there was a span of 17 bases.

The chain is built from TRBV5-4 and TRBJ2-5; D is ambiguous. The V end was cut by 4 bases, the J end by 5 bases, with 15 bases between. The CDR3 runs to 14 residues. Looked up from germline, CDR1 is SGHNT and CDR2 is YYREEE (reference sequence). CDR3 loop: CASSLPERSETQYF. DNA for the CDR3: TGTGCCAGCAGCCTCCCAGAGAGGTCGGAGACCCAGTACTTC.

Of note for this clone: Other nucleotide sequences from this sample produce the same CDR3. This chain uses TRBV5-5 with TRBJ2-1; 10 positions agree with TRBD2. CDR1 SGHKS and CDR2 YYEKEE come from the germline V gene (reference sequence). The J segment lost 4 bases and the V segment lost 0 bases, leaving 4 bases of the junction unmatched. CDR3 length equals 16 residues. The CDR3 is CASSLASGSSYNEQFF. CDR3 DNA sequence: TGTGCCAGCAGCTTGGCTAGCGGGAGTTCTTACAATGAGCAGTTCTTC.

This sequence joins TRBV11-2 and TRBJ2-1; the D call may be TRBD1 or TRBD2 (6 bases each). The V end lost 1 base, the J end lost 5 bases, and 15 bases lay between the germline ends. This CDR3 is 16 amino acids long. Per the germline V gene, CDR1 is SGHAT and CDR2 is FQNNGV. In DNA form, the CDR3 reads TGTGCCAGCAGCTTAGGGGGGGCGGAGATTGACAATGAGCAGTTCTTC. Its translation: CASSLGGAEIDNEQFF.